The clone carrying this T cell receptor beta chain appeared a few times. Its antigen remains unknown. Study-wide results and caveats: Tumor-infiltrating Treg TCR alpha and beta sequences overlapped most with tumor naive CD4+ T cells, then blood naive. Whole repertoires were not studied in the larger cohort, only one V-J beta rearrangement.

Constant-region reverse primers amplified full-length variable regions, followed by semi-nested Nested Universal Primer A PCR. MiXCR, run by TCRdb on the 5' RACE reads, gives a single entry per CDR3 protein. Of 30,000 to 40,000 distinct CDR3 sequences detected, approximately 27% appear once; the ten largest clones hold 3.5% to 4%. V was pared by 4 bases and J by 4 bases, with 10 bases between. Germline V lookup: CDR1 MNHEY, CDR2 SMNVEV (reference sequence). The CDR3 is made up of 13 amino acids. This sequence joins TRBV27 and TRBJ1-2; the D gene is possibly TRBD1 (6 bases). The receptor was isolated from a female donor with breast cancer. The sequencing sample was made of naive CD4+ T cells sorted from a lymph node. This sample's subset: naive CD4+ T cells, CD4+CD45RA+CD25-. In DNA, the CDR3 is TGTGCCAGCAGTTCACAGGGTTTCTATGGCTACACCTTC. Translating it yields CASSSQGFYGYTF.